This TCR beta chain was recorded in a study of shared clonotypes between healthy human individuals. Study-wide results and limits: Relative to clonotypes present in all four donors, those not shared had lower generation probabilities. The rarefaction results pointed to incomplete sorted-subset sequencing despite large depth.

The authors split each subset's genomic DNA evenly across several immunoSEQ plates. The method was immunoSEQ multiplex PCR; TCRdb's version includes in-frame clones alone and lacks a portion of them. The sample shows under 200,000 clones, 85% to 95% of them seen only once. As regards this clone: The target antigen is unknown.

CD45RA+ naive and CD45RA-negative memory subsets were separated from CD4+ cells. V shed 5 bases, J shed 5 bases, and the junction held 7 bases outside the gene matches. This CDR3 spans 14 amino acids. Germline CDR1 and CDR2: MNHEY and SVGAGI. Sample: naive CD4+ T cells sorted from blood. Regarding subset: CD45RA+ positively selected. The V and J genes are TRBV6-5 and TRBJ2-7, with 9 bases fitting TRBD1. This sequence was found in a woman between 25 and 40 years old in good health. CDR3 bases: TGTGCCAGCAGTACGGACAGGGGCCGTAACGAGCAGTACTTC. As protein: CASSTDRGRNEQYF.